This TCR beta chain was retrieved from a study of OX40 agonist ivuxolimab in advanced cancers. Study details: Ivuxolimab, which patients received intravenously every 2 weeks, was dosed at 0.01 to 10 mg/kg. Study results and limitations: Researchers did not establish what antigens the expanded peripheral T cells target. Among the least clonally expanded were partial responders at 0.1-3.0 mg/kg.

The table came from immunoSEQ multiplex PCR; TCRdb's copy has only in-frame clones and leaves some out. The sample comprises roughly 73,000 clones, roughly 91% of which are singletons, and approximately 2.4% rests with the top ten. The CDR3 has 14 amino acids. With 5 bases removed from V and 5 bases from J, the gap between germline ends came to 10 bases. Germline assignment: CDR1 WSHSY and CDR2 SAAADI. This clone was counted only a few times. Its cognate antigen is unknown. The V and J genes are TRBV10-2 and TRBJ1-6; D remains ambiguous. This receptor was identified in an adult with an advanced solid tumor such as melanoma, head and neck, liver or kidney cancer. This sample comprised CD4+ or CD8+ T cells sorted from blood, obtained in a trial of the OX40 agonist ivuxolimab. This CDR3 reads CASSWARDNSPLHF. The CDR3 DNA sequence: TGCGCCAGCAGTTGGGCCCGAGATAATTCACCCCTCCACTTT.